Following are 10 T cell receptor beta chains from one sample sequenced in a study of shared clonotypes between healthy human individuals. TCRdb's copy holds only in-frame clones and misses some; the assay was immunoSEQ multiplex PCR. The top ten hold about 0.41% of the sample, which has fewer than 3 million clones, around 90% seen once. The sequencing input was naive CD4+ T cells from PBMCs. Subset defined: CD45RA+ positively selected. The receptors were sampled from a man younger than 35 in good health. Some clones in this sample may be carry-over from other donors' samples.

The chain combines TRBV28 with TRBJ2-7, with TRBD2 matching 10 bases. CDR1 and CDR2 from the germline V gene are MDHEN and SYDVKM. The junction had 8 bases not matched to a gene; V was cut back by 7 bases and J by 2 bases. The CDR3 covers 15 residues. This CDR3 is CASTPTSGSAYEQYF. CDR3 in DNA: TGTGCCAGCACCCCGACTAGCGGGTCAGCCTACGAGCAGTACTTC.

The chain recombines TRBV9 with TRBJ1-2; the match to TRBD1 covers 9 bases. The CDR3 has 17 residues. Germline lookup yields CDR1 SGDLS and CDR2 YYNGEE. V lost 4 bases, J lost 3 bases, and 13 bases stayed unmatched. The CDR3 DNA reads TGTGCCAGCAGCCCGCGATGGGACAGGGTAAGAGACTATGGCTACACCTTC. Its translation is CASSPRWDRVRDYGYTF.

This chain joins TRBV5-1 and TRBJ1-2; a weak D match, TRBD1 (6 bases). This CDR3 comprises 17 residues. The germline V gene has CDR1 SGHRS and CDR2 YFSETQ. V lost 4 bases and J lost 2, with 21 bases in between. Here the CDR3 DNA reads TGCGCCAGCAGCCGAGCCGGGGGCCCCCTTTTGAACTATGGCTACACCTTC. Translating gives CASSRAGGPLLNYGYTF.

Concerning this clone: This sample also contains other DNA sequences that code for the same CDR3. The CDR3: CASSPRTGQETQYF. The CDR3 DNA is TGTGCCAGCTCACCGAGGACAGGGCAAGAGACCCAGTACTTC. The genes are TRBV18 and TRBJ2-5; 8 nucleotides align to TRBD1. With V trimmed by 3 bases and J by 2 bases, 2 bases remained unmatched. The CDR3 has 14 amino acids. Germline V gene sequence: CDR1 KGHSH, CDR2 LQKENI.

The gene calls are TRBV5-4 and TRBJ2-7; TRBD2 matches at 14 bases. J was trimmed by 6 bases and V by 3 bases; bases with no gene match: 5. Germline V gene data show CDR1 as SGHNT and CDR2 as YYREEE (reference sequence). The CDR3 sequence is 15 residues long. This CDR3 is CASSSGTSGRGEQYF. CDR3 bases: TGTGCCAGCAGCTCCGGGACTAGCGGGAGAGGCGAGCAGTACTTC. Looking up the rest from reference TRBV5-4 and TRBJ2-7 gives the full variable domain: ETGVTQSPTHLIKTRGQQVTLRCSSQSGHNTVSWYQQALGQGPQFIFQYYREEENGRGNFPPRFSGLQFPNYSSELNVNALELDDSALYLCASSSGTSGRGEQYFGPGTRLTVT.

The rearrangement joins TRBV5-1 to TRBJ2-7; weak D call: TRBD1 (5 bases). CDR3 size: 15 residues. V was trimmed by 4 bases and J by 0 bases, leaving 14 bases between them. Germline assignment: CDR1 SGHRS and CDR2 YFSETQ. CDR3 in DNA: TGCGCCAGCAGCAGTGGACACACGAGCTCCTACGAGCAGTACTTC. The encoded protein is CASSSGHTSSYEQYF. Based on the CDR3 plus reference TRBV5-1 and TRBJ2-7, the full variable domain is KAGVTQTPRYLIKTRGQQVTLSCSPISGHRSVSWYQQTPGQGLQFLFEYFSETQRNKGNFPGRFSGRQFSNSRSEMNVSTLELGDSALYLCASSSGHTSSYEQYFGPGTRLTVT.

In this sample, this clone turned up once. This chain connects TRBV19 to TRBJ2-4, with 8 bases fitting TRBD1. The junction had 5 bases not matched to a gene; V was cut back by 3 bases and J by 7 bases. This CDR3 is built from 14 residues. Germline V gene data show CDR1 as LNHDA and CDR2 as SQIVND (reference sequence). The CDR3 sequence is CASSMGQGANIQYF. In nucleotides, the CDR3 is TGTGCCAGTAGTATGGGGCAGGGGGCCAACATTCAGTACTTC.

This rearrangement joins TRBV28 to TRBJ2-7, with 12 nucleotides matching TRBD1. The CDR3 loop spans 18 amino acids. CDR1 is MDHEN, CDR2 SYDVKM, per germline. V lost 4 bases to trimming and J lost 0 bases; unmatched junction nucleotides: 10. The CDR3 coding sequence is TGTGCCAGCAGTTATCCGGGACAGGGGGCCTACCGCTCCTACGAGCAGTACTTC. The encoded protein is CASSYPGQGAYRSYEQYF.

The rearrangement links TRBV6-1 to TRBJ1-3; unclear D gene. Trimming took 0 bases from V and 1 from J, leaving 7 bases between them. In germline, CDR1 is MNHNS, CDR2 SASEGT. The CDR3 covers 15 residues. CDR3 sequence (DNA): TGTGCCAGCAGTGAAGCGTACGTGTCTGGAAACACCATATATTTT. The encoded protein is CASSEAYVSGNTIYF.

This clone was seen more than once but under ten times. V and J are TRBV2 and TRBJ1-3, with unresolved D. Germline V lookup: CDR1 SNHLY, CDR2 FYNNEI. The CDR3 runs to 14 residues. V dropped 7 bases and J dropped 0 bases, with 10 bases sitting between them. This CDR3 is CASTTAHSGNTIYF. CDR3 nucleotides: TGTGCCAGCACCACAGCGCACTCTGGAAACACCATATATTTT.